Below, 3 T cell receptor beta chains from the same sample are listed, as sequenced in a study of cytomegalovirus exposure and HLA in healthy donors. PCR used 60 Vbeta primers and 13 Jbeta primers. TCRdb's table, derived via immunoSEQ multiplex PCR, lists solely in-frame clones and lacks some. The table records some 130,000 clones, 74% of them present only once. The sample taken for sequencing was PBMCs. The receptor source for this set is a male donor in good health and CMV-seronegative.

This clone was seen only once. V is TRBV6-5 and J is TRBJ1-4, with D perhaps TRBD1 (5 bases). This CDR3 has 15 amino acids. V was pared by 6 bases and J by 5 bases, with 16 bases between. CDR1 and CDR2 (germline): MNHEY, SVGAGI. In nucleotides, the CDR3 is TGTGCCAGCAGCCGTACTGTGGCAGGGAATGAAAAACTGTTTTTT. Its protein is CASSRTVAGNEKLFF.

The chain employs TRBV18 and TRBJ2-3, with 8 bases fitting TRBD2. V shed 0 bases, J shed 8 bases, and the junction held 10 bases outside the gene matches. The V gene's germline CDR1 is KGHSH and CDR2 LQKENI. The CDR3 is made up of 16 amino acids. The CDR3 loop reads CASSPPQRERWGTQYF. As DNA, the CDR3 is TGTGCCAGCTCACCACCCCAGCGGGAGCGTTGGGGTACGCAGTATTTT.

This clone was detected only a few times. CDR3 protein: CASSPPERRHTQYF. The CDR3 DNA sequence: TGTGCCAGCTCACCACCGGAGCGTCGCCATACGCAGTATTTT. This sequence joins TRBV18 and TRBJ2-3; unclear D gene. The CDR3 totals 14 residues. V was shortened by 0 bases and J by 7 bases, with 11 bases between the two germline ends. Germline CDR1 is KGHSH and CDR2 is LQKENI.